The clone carrying this T cell receptor (beta chain) was detected only a few times. At the DNA level, this CDR3 is encoded by other sequences in the same sample as well. The sample comes from a study of shared clonotypes between healthy human individuals. As for the study in general: A donor's plate count was three for CD4 naive and three for CD4 memory; CD8 naive had two and CD8 memory one.

Germline lookup yields CDR1 MNHEY and CDR2 SMNVEV (reference sequence). This CDR3 has 13 residues. V dropped 3 bases and J dropped 4; count of bases not matched to a gene: 1. Naive CD8 cells were CD45RO-negative, positively selected for CCR7, excluding terminally differentiated effector memory CD45RA+ cells. Profiling relied on immunoSEQ multiplex PCR, and the TCRdb table lists in-frame clones only, not all of them. Altogether about 1.9 million clones are present, approximately 92% being singletons, with the ten largest covering less than 2%. The chain recombines TRBV27 with TRBJ2-7, with 9 positions matching TRBD1. This receptor was identified in a man aged 18 to 30 in good health. Some clones in this sample may be carry-over from other donors' samples. The sequencing sample was made of naive CD8+ T cells from PBMCs. The CDR3 protein is CASSLTGGYEQYF. In DNA form, the CDR3 reads TGTGCCAGCAGTTTGACAGGGGGGTACGAGCAGTACTTC.